This TCR beta chain was identified in a study of blood T cell repertoires in COVID-19. Study background: Sample material is recorded as cDNA or gDNA derived from T cells, B-cell-depleted T cells, or PBMCs.

In terms of age and location, participants ranged from about 18 to 90 years and lived in about 25 US areas. Participant-reported clinical history was the basis for cohort assignment. Study processing details: Amplified reference gene primers provided the basis for estimating nucleated cell counts. Data came from immunoSEQ multiplex PCR; TCRdb stores just in-frame clones and leaves some out. From that table come the V and J calls and clone size; the DNA was used to work out D and trimming. The table records 270,000 or so clones, around 90% of them present only once. Germline V gives CDR1 SGHRS, CDR2 YFSETQ. V gave up 0 bases and J gave up 3 bases; unmatched junction bases: 0. The CDR3 is 15 residues long.

The gene calls are TRBV5-1 and TRBJ2-2; 9 positions match TRBD1. The TCR comes from a woman in her thirties or forties with acute COVID-19. Sequenced: PBMCs or T cells enriched from blood (not recorded which). The CDR3 region is CASSLGDRDTGELFF. CDR3 in DNA: TGCGCCAGCAGCTTGGGGGACAGGGACACCGGGGAGCTGTTTTTT.